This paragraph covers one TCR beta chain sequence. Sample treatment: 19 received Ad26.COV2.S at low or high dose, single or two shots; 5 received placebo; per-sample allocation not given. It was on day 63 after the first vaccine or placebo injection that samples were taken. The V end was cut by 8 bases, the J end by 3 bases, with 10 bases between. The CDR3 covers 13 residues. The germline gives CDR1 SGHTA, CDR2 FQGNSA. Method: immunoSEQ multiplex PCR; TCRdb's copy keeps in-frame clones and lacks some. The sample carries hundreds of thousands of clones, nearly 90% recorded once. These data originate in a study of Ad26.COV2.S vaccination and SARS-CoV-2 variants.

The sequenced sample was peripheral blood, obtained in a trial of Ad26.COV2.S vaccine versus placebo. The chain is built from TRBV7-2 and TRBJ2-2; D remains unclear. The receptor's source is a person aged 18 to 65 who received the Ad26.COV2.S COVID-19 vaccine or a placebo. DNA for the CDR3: TGTGCCAGCCGACGGACGGACACCGGGGAGCTGTTTTTT. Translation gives CASRRTDTGELFF.